The rows below give T cell receptor beta chains drawn from one sample of a study of CD8+CD57+ T cells in acquired aplastic anemia. TCRdb called the reads again in MiXCR, with one record for every CDR3 protein. The table lists approximately 380,000 distinct CDR3 sequences, about two thirds of them singletons, with approximately 3.8% in the top ten. The sample consisted of sorted CD4+, CD8+, or CD8+CD57+ T cells (not recorded which) from PBMCs. Every receptor here comes from a human donor in good health, serving as a control. The CDR3 runs from the conserved cysteine through the conserved F or W. D genes are given only for firm matches. Not all rows give a size; the values are once, few, many and, for expanded clones, a class.

d_call,v_call,clone_size,j_call,cdr3_nt,cdr3_aa
TRBD1,TRBV5-4,NA,TRBJ1-4,TGTGCCAGCAGCTTGAAACAGGGCTTGGGACAGTATGAAAAACTGTTTTTT,CASSLKQGLGQYEKLFF
TRBD1,TRBV12-3/TRBV12-4,NA,TRBJ2-5,TGTGCCAGCAGTCGAGATGGACAGGGGGAAGAGACCCAGTACTTC,CASSRDGQGEETQYF
NA,TRBV19,NA,TRBJ1-4,TGTGCCAGCAGTAGGGGCCCTGATGAAAAACTGTCTTTT,CASSRGPDEKLSF
NA,TRBV9,NA,TRBJ2-2,TGTGCCAGCAGCCGCGTTGCCCGTCACACTGAAGCGCTGTTTTTT,CASSRVARHTEALFF
NA,TRBV9,NA,TRBJ1-1,TGTGCCAGCAGTTTAGCGAGAGGGGGGGCTGAAGATTTCTTT,CASSLARGGAEDFF
TRBD1,TRBV7-9,few,TRBJ1-1,TGTGCCAGCAGCTTAACGACAGGGGGCGGTGGAGCTTTCTTT,CASSLTTGGGGAFF
NA,TRBV9,NA,TRBJ1-6,TGTGCCAGCAGCGTAGATCCAGGGTTGGATAATTCTCCCCTCCACTTT,CASSVDPGLDNSPLHF
TRBD1,TRBV19,NA,TRBJ1-5,TGTGCCAGTAGCGGGACAGGCTGGGATCAGCCCCAGCATTTT,CASSGTGWDQPQHF
NA,TRBV7-9,once,TRBJ1-1,TGTGCCAGCAGCTCCCTTGAAAGGGAAAAGGAGGATTTGTTT,CASSSLEREKEDLF
TRBD1,TRBV7-8,many,TRBJ1-4,TGTGCCAGCAGCTTGACAGGGCTTAATGAAAAACTGTTTTTT,CASSLTGLNEKLFF
TRBD1,TRBV20-1,NA,TRBJ1-5,TGCAGTGCTGCAGGGGGCCAAAACAATCAGCCCCAGCATTTT,CSAAGGQNNQPQHF
TRBD1,TRBV29-1,few,TRBJ1-2,TGCAGCGTTGAAGAAGGGCCAGGACAGGGGATGGATGGCTACACCTTC,CSVEEGPGQGMDGYTF
NA,TRBV4-1,NA,TRBJ1-6,TGCGCCAGCACCGTCGGGGCCGCCCTCTCACCCCTCCACTTT,CASTVGAALSPLHF
NA,TRBV29-1,NA,TRBJ1-1,TGCAGCGCTGTTGCACGCGCCCTTGCTATCTTT,CSAVARALAIF
NA,TRBV5-1,NA,TRBJ2-7,TGCGCCAGCAGCTTGCCGGAGGGAAGGGCCGAGCAGTACTTC,CASSLPEGRAEQYF
NA,TRBV6-5,NA,TRBJ2-5,TGTGCCAGCAGGGGCGCCGCCGAAGAGACCCAGTACTTC,CASRGAAEETQYF
NA,TRBV2,NA,TRBJ1-5,TGTGCCACCAGTGGGGTTGGGCAGCCCCAGCATTTT,CATSGVGQPQHF
NA,TRBV2,once,TRBJ1-2,TGTGCCAGCAGTGTGACAAGGACTGGAAACACCATATACTTT,CASSVTRTGNTIYF
TRBD1,TRBV7-3,NA,TRBJ2-4,TGTGCCAGCAGCGAGGACAGGAGAGCCAAAAACATCCAGTACTTC,CASSEDRRAKNIQYF
TRBD1,TRBV7-9,NA,TRBJ2-6,TGTGCCAGCAGCGTGGGACAGGGTGGAAGTGAAGCTTTCACTTTC,CASSVGQGGSEAFTF
NA,TRBV20-1,NA,TRBJ2-7,TGCAGTGCTAGAGGCAGCTCGGCGGACTCCTACGAGCAGTACTTC,CSARGSSADSYEQYF
TRBD1,TRBV5-4,NA,TRBJ1-1,TGTGCCACCGAGGACAGGGCGGGAAACACTGAAGCTTTCTTT,CATEDRAGNTEAFF
NA,TRBV7-9,NA,TRBJ2-7,TGTGCCAGTGGGGCAGTACCTTACGAGCAGTACTTC,CASGAVPYEQYF
NA,TRBV19,NA,TRBJ2-1,TGTGCCAGTAGCATCGACGGCTGTGGGGCCAACGAGCAGTCCTTC,CASSIDGCGANEQSF
NA,TRBV5-5,NA,TRBJ2-5,TGTGCCAGCAAGATCGGAAGAGAGGAGACCCAGTACTTC,CASKIGREETQYF
NA,TRBV7-2,NA,TRBJ2-7,TGTGCCAGCAGCTTAGCGCTGGAGCGCCAAGAGACCCAGTTC,CASSLALERQETQF